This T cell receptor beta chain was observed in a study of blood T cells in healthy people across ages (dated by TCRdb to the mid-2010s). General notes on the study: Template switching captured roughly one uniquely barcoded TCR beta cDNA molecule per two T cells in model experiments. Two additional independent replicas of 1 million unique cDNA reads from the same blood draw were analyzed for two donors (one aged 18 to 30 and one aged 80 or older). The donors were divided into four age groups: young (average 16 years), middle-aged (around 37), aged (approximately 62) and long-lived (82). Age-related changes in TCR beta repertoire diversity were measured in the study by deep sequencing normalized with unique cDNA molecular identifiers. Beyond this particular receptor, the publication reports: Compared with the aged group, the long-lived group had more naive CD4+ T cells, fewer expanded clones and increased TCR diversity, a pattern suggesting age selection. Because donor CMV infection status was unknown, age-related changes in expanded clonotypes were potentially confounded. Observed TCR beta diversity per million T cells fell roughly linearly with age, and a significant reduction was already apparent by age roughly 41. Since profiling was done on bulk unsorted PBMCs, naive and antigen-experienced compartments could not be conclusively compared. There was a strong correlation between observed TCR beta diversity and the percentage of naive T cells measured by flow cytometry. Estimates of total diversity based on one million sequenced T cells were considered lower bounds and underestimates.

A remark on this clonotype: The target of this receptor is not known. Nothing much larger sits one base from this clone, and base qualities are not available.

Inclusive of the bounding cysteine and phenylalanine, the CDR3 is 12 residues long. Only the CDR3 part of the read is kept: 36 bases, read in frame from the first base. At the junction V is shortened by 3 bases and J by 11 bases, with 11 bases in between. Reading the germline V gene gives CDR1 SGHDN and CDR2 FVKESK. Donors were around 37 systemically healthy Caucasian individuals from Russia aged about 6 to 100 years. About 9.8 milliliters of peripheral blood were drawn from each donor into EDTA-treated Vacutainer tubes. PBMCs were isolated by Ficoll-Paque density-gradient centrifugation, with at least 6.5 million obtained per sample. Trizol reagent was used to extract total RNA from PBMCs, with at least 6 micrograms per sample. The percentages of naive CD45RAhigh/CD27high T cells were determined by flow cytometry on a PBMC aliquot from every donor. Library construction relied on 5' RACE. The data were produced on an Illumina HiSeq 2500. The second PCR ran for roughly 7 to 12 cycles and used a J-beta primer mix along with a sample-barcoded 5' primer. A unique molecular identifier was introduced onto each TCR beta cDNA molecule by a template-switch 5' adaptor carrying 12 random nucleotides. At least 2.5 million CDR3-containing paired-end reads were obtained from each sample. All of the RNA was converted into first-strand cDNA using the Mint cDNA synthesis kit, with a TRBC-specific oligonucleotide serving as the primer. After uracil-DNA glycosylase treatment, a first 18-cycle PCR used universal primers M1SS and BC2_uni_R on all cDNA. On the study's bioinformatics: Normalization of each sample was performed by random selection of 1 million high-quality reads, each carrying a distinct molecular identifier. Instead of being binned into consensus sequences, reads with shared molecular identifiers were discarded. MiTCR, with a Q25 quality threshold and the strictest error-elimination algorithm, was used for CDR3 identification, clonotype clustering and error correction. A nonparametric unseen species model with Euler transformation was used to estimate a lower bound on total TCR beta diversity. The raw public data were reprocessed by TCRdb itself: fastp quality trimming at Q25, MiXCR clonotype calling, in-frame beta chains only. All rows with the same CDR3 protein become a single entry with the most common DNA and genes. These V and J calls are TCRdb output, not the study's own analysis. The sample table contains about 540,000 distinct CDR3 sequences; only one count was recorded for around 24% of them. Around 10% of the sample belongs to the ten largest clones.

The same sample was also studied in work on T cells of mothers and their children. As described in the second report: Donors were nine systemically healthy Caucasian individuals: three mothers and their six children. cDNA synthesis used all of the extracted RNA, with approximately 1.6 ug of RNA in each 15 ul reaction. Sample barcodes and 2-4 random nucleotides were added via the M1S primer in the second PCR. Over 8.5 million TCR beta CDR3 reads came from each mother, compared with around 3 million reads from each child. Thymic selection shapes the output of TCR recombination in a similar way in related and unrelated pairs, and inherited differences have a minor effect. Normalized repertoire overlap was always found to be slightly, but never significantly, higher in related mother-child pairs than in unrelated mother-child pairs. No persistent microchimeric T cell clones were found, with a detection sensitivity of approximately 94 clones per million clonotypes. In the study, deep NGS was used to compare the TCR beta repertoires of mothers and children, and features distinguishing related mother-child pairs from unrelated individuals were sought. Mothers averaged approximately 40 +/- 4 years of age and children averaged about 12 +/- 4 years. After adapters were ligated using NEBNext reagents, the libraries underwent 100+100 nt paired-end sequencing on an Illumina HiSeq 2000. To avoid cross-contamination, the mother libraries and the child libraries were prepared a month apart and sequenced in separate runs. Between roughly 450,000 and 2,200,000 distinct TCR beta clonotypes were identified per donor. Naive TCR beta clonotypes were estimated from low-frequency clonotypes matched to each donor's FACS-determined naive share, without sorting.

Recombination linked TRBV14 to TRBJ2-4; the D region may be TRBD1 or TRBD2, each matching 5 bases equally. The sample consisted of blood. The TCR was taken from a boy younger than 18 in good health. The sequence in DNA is TGTGCCAGCAGCCAGCTTCCGGGACTTCAGTACTTC. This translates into CASSQLPGLQYF.